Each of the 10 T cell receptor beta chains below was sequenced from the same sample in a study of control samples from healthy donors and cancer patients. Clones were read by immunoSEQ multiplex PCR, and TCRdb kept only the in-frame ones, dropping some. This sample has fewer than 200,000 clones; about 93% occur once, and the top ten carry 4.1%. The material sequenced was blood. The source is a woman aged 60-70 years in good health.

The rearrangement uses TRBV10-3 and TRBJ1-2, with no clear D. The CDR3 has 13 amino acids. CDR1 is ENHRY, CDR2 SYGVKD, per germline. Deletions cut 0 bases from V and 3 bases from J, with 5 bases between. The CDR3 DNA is TGTGCCATCAGTGAGTCTCAGGACTATGGCTACACCTTC. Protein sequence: CAISESQDYGYTF.

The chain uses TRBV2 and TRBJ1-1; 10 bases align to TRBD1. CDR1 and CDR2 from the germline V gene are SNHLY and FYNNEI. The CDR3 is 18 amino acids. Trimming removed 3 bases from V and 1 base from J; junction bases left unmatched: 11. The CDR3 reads CASSEGAGTGAKNTEAFF. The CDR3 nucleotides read TGTGCCAGCAGTGAGGGCGCCGGGACAGGGGCGAAGAACACTGAAGCTTTCTTT.

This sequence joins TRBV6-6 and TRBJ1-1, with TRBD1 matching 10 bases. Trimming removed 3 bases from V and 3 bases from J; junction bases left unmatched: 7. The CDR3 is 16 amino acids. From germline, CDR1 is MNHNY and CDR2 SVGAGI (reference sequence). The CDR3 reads CASSYVTGGWDTEAFF. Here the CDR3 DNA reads TGTGCCAGCAGTTATGTGACAGGGGGCTGGGACACTGAAGCTTTCTTT.

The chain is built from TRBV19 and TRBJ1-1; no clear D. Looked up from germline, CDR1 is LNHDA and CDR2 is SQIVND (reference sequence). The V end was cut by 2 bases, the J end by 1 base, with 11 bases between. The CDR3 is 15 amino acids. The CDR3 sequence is CASSIYLRGNTEAFF. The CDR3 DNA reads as TGTGCCAGTAGTATATATCTTCGGGGGAACACTGAAGCTTTCTTT. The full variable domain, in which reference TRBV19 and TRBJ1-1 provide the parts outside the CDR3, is DGGITQSPKYLFRKEGQNVTLSCEQNLNHDAMYWYRQDPGQGLRLIYYSQIVNDFQKGDIAEGYSVSREKKESFPLTVTSAQKNPTAFYLCASSIYLRGNTEAFFGQGTRLTVV.

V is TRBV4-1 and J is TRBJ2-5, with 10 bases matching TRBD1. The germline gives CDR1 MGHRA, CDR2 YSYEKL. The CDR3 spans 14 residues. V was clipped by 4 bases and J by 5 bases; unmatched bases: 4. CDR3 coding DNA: TGCGCCAGCAGCCGACAGGGGGCAGGGGAGACCCAGTACTTC. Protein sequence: CASSRQGAGETQYF.

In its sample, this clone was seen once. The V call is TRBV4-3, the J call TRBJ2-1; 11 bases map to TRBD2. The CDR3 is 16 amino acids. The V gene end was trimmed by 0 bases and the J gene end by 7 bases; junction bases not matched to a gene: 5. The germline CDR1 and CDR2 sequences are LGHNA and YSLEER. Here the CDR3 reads CASSQDFPSGGNEQFF. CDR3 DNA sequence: TGCGCCAGCAGCCAAGATTTTCCTAGCGGGGGGAATGAGCAGTTCTTC.

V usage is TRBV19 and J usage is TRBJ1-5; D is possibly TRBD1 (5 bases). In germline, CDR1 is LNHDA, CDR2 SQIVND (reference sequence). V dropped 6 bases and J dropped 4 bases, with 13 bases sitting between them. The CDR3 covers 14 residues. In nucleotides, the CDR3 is TGTGCCAGTAGCCCCACAAGGGGAAATCAGCCCCAGCATTTT. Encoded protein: CASSPTRGNQPQHF. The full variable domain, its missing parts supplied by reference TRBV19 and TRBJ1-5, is DGGITQSPKYLFRKEGQNVTLSCEQNLNHDAMYWYRQDPGQGLRLIYYSQIVNDFQKGDIAEGYSVSREKKESFPLTVTSAQKNPTAFYLCASSPTRGNQPQHFGDGTRLSIL.

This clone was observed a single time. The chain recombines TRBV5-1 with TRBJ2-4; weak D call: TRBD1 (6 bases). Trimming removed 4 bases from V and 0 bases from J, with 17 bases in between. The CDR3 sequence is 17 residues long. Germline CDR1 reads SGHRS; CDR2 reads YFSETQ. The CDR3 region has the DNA TGCGCCAGCAGCCTCGGTGGGGGACAAACAGCCAAAAACATTCAGTACTTC. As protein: CASSLGGGQTAKNIQYF.

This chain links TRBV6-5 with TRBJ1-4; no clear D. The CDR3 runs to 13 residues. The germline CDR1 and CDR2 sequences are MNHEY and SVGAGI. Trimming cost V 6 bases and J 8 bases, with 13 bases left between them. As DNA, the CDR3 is TGTGCCAGCAGGCTCCCCGGGCAAGAAAAACTGTTTTTT. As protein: CASRLPGQEKLFF.

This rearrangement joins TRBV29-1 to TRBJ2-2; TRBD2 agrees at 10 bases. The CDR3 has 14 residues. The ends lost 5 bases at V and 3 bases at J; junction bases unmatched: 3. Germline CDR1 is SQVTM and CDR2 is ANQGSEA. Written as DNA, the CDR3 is TGCAGCGTTCCTAGCGGGGGCTACACCGGGGAGCTGTTTTTT. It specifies CSVPSGGYTGELFF.